The sequence of this T cell receptor beta chain was determined in a study of blood T cell repertoires in COVID-19. CDR1 and CDR2 (germline): MNHEY, SMNVEV (reference sequence). CDR3 length: 13 amino acids. The germline V and J ends were trimmed by 2 bases and 5 bases, with 6 bases remaining between them. Measured with immunoSEQ multiplex PCR; TCRdb has only the in-frame clones, and not every one. The repertoire has fewer than 200,000 clones, around 82% of them found once; the top ten carry under 9%. This clone appeared a single time. During active infection, Seattle patients enrolled and were then monitored through disease.

V is TRBV27 and J is TRBJ2-2; D not resolved. Sequencing was carried out using peripheral blood. The sequence derives from a middle-aged woman with COVID-19, enrolled during active disease. CDR3 region: CASSLTGTGELFF. DNA for the CDR3: TGTGCCAGCAGTTTAACGGGTACCGGGGAGCTGTTTTTT.